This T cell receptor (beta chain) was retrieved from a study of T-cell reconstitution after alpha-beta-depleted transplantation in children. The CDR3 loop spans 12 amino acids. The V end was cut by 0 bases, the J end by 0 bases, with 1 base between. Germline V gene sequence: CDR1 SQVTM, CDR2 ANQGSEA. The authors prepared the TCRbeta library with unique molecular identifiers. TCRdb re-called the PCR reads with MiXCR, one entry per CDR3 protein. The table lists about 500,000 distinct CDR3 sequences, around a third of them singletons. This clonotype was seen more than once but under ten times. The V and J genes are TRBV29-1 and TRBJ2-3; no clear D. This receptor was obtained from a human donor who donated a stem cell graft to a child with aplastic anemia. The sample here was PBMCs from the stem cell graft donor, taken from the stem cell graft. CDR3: CSVEDSTDTQYF. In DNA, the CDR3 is TGCAGCGTTGAAGACAGCACAGATACGCAGTATTTT.